Listed below are T cell receptor beta chains from one sample, sequenced in a study of blood T cell repertoires in COVID-19. Data came from immunoSEQ multiplex PCR; TCRdb stores just in-frame clones and leaves some out. The repertoire holds some 150,000 clones, 80% to 90% seen once, with 3.6% in the top ten. Sequencing was carried out using PBMCs or T cells enriched from blood (not recorded which). The receptors were gathered from a woman aged 45 to 65 in a cohort exposed to, infected with or recovered from COVID-19 (not recorded which). CDR3s include the opening cysteine and the closing phenylalanine or tryptophan. A D gene is named only where the DNA matches it firmly. Only part of the rows carry a size: once, few, many, or a class if the clone is expanded.

TRBV28	10	TRBJ1-4	.	.	CASRAEKLFF	TGTGCCAGCAGAGCCGAAAAACTGTTTTTT
TRBV5-1	14	TRBJ1-1	.	.	CASSSIVPDTEAFF	TGCGCCAGCAGTTCCATAGTGCCGGACACTGAAGCTTTCTTT
TRBV19	9	TRBJ1-2	.	.	CASIKHYTF	TGTGCCAGTATCAAACACTACACCTTC
TRBV5-1	14	TRBJ2-1	TRBD1	.	CASRIGQAPNEQFF	TGCGCCAGCAGAATCGGACAGGCCCCGAATGAGCAGTTCTTC
TRBV7-2	17	TRBJ2-7	TRBD1	.	CASSSPPGQGSYYEQYF	TGTGCCAGCAGCTCCCCGCCCGGACAGGGATCCTACTACGAGCAGTACTTC
TRBV28	17	TRBJ1-3	TRBD1	.	CASSLLWDSRSGNTIYF	TGTGCCAGCAGTTTGTTATGGGACAGTCGATCTGGAAACACCATATATTTT
TRBV2	13	TRBJ1-6	.	.	CASRQVFDSPLHF	TGTGCCAGCAGACAGGTCTTCGATTCACCCCTCCACTTT
TRBV10-2	14	TRBJ1-6	TRBD1	.	CASSPGQGRSPLHF	TGCGCCAGCAGTCCGGGACAGGGGCGGTCACCCCTCCACTTT
TRBV6-5	13	TRBJ2-7	.	.	CASSFDSLYEQYF	TGTGCCAGCAGCTTCGACAGCCTCTACGAGCAGTACTTC
TRBV7-3	13	TRBJ1-2	TRBD1	few	CASSSRQGYGYTF	TGTGCCAGCAGCTCTAGACAGGGTTATGGCTACACCTTC
TRBV2	15	TRBJ2-7	.	.	CASGVGDISFTQQYF	TGTGCCAGCGGGGTGGGGGACATAAGCTTTACGCAGCAGTACTTC
TRBV5-1	16	TRBJ2-5	TRBD2	.	CASSPGLAGDLETQYF	TGCGCCAGCAGCCCCGGACTAGCGGGAGATTTGGAGACCCAGTACTTC
TRBV18	15	TRBJ1-4	.	.	CASSPNAGVNEKLFF	TGTGCCAGCTCCCCTAACGCGGGAGTTAATGAAAAACTGTTTTTT
TRBV5-5	17	TRBJ2-2	TRBD1	.	CASSLVYRDRGPGELFF	TGTGCCAGCAGCTTGGTCTACCGGGACAGGGGCCCCGGGGAGCTGTTTTTT
TRBV5-1	15	TRBJ1-4	.	.	CASSADGQDHEKLFF	TGCGCCAGCAGCGCGGACGGACAAGATCACGAAAAACTGTTTTTT
TRBV7-3	16	TRBJ2-2	.	.	CASSLTRGASTGELFF	TGTGCCAGCAGCTTAACTCGGGGGGCTAGCACCGGGGAGCTGTTTTTT
TRBV5-1	15	TRBJ1-2	TRBD1	.	CASSLRDSDSYGYTF	TGCGCCAGCAGCTTAAGGGACAGCGATTCCTATGGCTACACCTTC
TRBV9	15	TRBJ2-3	.	.	CASSDTRTATDTQYF	TGTGCCAGCAGCGACACACGGACAGCAACAGATACGCAGTATTTT
TRBV29-1	11	TRBJ1-3	.	.	CSASVGNTIYF	TGCAGCGCCTCGGTGGGAAACACCATATATTTT
TRBV9	15	TRBJ2-3	TRBD2	.	CASVRSERDTDTQYF	TGTGCCAGCGTCCGGAGCGAGCGGGATACAGATACGCAGTATTTT
TRBV5-1	16	TRBJ2-2	TRBD1	.	CASSLTGGANTGELFF	TGCGCCAGCAGCTTGACAGGGGGCGCGAACACCGGGGAGCTGTTTTTT
TRBV5-1	18	TRBJ1-2	TRBD1	few	CASSSAQGFLERGPGYTF	TGCGCCAGCAGCAGCGCACAGGGGTTTCTCGAGCGAGGTCCGGGCTACACCTTC
TRBV3-1/TRBV3-2	16	TRBJ1-1	.	.	CASSLGVGARDTEAFF	TGTGCCAGCAGCCTGGGTGTGGGGGCCAGGGACACTGAAGCTTTCTTT
TRBV2	13	TRBJ1-6	.	once	CASSVRENSPLHF	TGTGCCAGCAGTGTGCGGGAGAATTCACCCCTCCACTTT
TRBV12-3/TRBV12-4	13	TRBJ1-1	.	.	CASSLGENTEAFF	TGTGCCAGCAGTTTAGGAGAGAACACTGAAGCTTTCTTT
TRBV28	13	TRBJ1-3	.	.	CASTRGFGNTIYF	TGTGCCTCTACAAGGGGGTTTGGAAACACCATATATTTT
TRBV5-1	16	TRBJ2-7	.	.	CASSLGGSGSSYEQYF	TGCGCCAGCAGCTTGGGTGGGAGCGGAAGCTCCTACGAGCAGTACTTC
TRBV10-3	12	TRBJ1-4	.	.	CAIRTTGEKLFF	TGTGCCATCAGGACAACGGGGGAAAAACTGTTTTTT
TRBV6-4	14	TRBJ1-1	.	few	CASSDSRGNTEAFF	TGTGCCAGCAGTGACTCCCGGGGAAACACTGAAGCTTTCTTT
TRBV7-2	13	TRBJ1-1	.	.	CASSLQGKGEAFF	TGTGCCAGCAGCTTACAGGGGAAGGGTGAAGCTTTCTTT
TRBV29-1	13	TRBJ2-1	.	once	CSVEAGVGDEQFF	TGCAGCGTTGAAGCAGGTGTGGGCGATGAGCAGTTCTTC
TRBV5-1	13	TRBJ2-5	TRBD2	.	CASSAAGEETQYF	TGCGCCAGCAGCGCAGCGGGGGAAGAGACCCAGTACTTC
TRBV12-3/TRBV12-4	13	TRBJ1-2	.	.	CASTKAGVGGYTF	TGTGCCAGCACCAAAGCCGGGGTTGGTGGCTACACCTTC
TRBV10-3	14	TRBJ2-3	.	.	CAVQGSRSKDTQYF	TGTGCCGTCCAGGGCTCACGGAGTAAGGATACGCAGTATTTT
TRBV6-6	14	TRBJ1-5	.	few	CASSRSQGNQPQHF	TGTGCCAGCAGTCGTTCCCAGGGTAATCAGCCCCAGCATTTT
TRBV19	17	TRBJ2-6	TRBD1	.	CATTPGGSFSGANVLTF	TGTGCCACCACCCCAGGGGGCTCGTTCTCTGGGGCCAACGTCCTGACTTTC
TRBV27	14	TRBJ1-5	.	.	CASREEWGNQPQHF	TGTGCCAGCAGGGAGGAATGGGGCAATCAGCCCCAGCATTTT
TRBV28	17	TRBJ1-5	TRBD1	few	CASSSRLDRGGNQPQHF	TGTGCCAGCAGCTCCAGGTTGGACAGGGGAGGAAATCAGCCCCAGCATTTT
TRBV20-1	15	TRBJ2-7	TRBD2	.	CSASGVAGQPYEQYF	TGCAGTGCTAGTGGGGTAGCGGGACAACCCTACGAGCAGTACTTC
TRBV4-1	14	TRBJ1-1	.	.	CASRQQILNTEAFF	TGCGCCAGCAGGCAACAGATCTTGAACACTGAAGCTTTCTTT
TRBV20-1	11	TRBJ2-5	.	.	CAVWYQETQYF	TGCGCAGTTTGGTACCAAGAGACCCAGTACTTC
TRBV28	14	TRBJ2-7	TRBD1	few	CASSAPGQPYEQYF	TGTGCCAGCAGTGCACCGGGACAGCCCTACGAGCAGTACTTC
TRBV19	16	TRBJ2-3	TRBD2	.	CASSEPSGRATDTQYF	TGTGCCAGTAGTGAACCGAGCGGGAGAGCGACAGATACGCAGTATTTT
TRBV9	14	TRBJ2-5	TRBD1	.	CASNPGQGRETQYF	TGTGCCAGCAACCCAGGACAGGGTAGAGAGACCCAGTACTTC
TRBV11-3	13	TRBJ1-1	.	.	CATSDSVNTEAFF	TGTGCCACCTCGGACAGTGTGAACACTGAAGCTTTCTTT
TRBV28	16	TRBJ1-1	TRBD1	.	CASSPHTDRGNTEAFF	TGTGCCAGCAGTCCCCACACCGACAGGGGTAACACTGAAGCTTTCTTT
TRBV28	15	TRBJ2-6	.	.	CASSPTAAGANVLTF	TGTGCCAGCAGTCCAACAGCTGCCGGGGCCAACGTCCTGACTTTC
TRBV30	15	TRBJ1-1	.	.	CAWSVHTARAVEAFF	TGTGCCTGGAGTGTCCACACAGCCAGGGCGGTCGAAGCTTTCTTT